This T cell receptor (beta chain) was identified during a study of T cell repertoires in cytomegalovirus infection. Overall study: Shared public TCR beta signatures pointed to both CMV infection and a matching HLA type. Overall study results and limits: CMV-specific TCR beta clonotypes restricted by HLA-C dominated the ex vivo response.

Each CDR3 protein is one row after TCRdb ran MiXCR on the reads. The sample includes some 600,000 distinct CDR3 sequences, roughly 24% of them seen just once. This clonotype has at least ten counts. Its antigen is unknown. One end of the junction does not line up with germline, which may come from a read error. Per germline, CDR1 SEHNR and CDR2 FQNEAQ (reference sequence). This CDR3 is 10 amino acids long. The TCR originated in a human donor in good health (CMV status not recorded). Some clones in this sample may be carry-over from other donors' samples. The chain combines TRBV7-9 with TRBJ2-4; the D is unclear. The material sequenced was CD8+ T cells from PBMCs. The CDR3 loop reads CASSFFPPTF. DNA of the CDR3: TGTGCCAGCAGCTTCTTCCCCCCCACGTTC.